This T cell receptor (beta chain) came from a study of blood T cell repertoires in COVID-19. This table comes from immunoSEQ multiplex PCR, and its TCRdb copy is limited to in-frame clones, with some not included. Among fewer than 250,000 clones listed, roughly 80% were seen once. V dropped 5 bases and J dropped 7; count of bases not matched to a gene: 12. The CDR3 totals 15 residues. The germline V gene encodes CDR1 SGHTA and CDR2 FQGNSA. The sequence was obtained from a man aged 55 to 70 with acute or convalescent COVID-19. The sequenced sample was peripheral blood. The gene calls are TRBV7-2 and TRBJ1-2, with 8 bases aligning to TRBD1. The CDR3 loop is CASSPRQGISSGYTF. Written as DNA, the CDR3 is TGTGCCAGCAGCCCCCGACAGGGGATTTCGTCTGGCTACACCTTC.